This T cell receptor (beta chain) was retrieved from a study of cytomegalovirus exposure and HLA in healthy donors. While the first cohort had fewer than 850 subjects, the donors belonged to the separate validation cohort of about 130 subjects. Overall study findings and caveats: The study recorded around 160 TCR beta chains that were cytomegalovirus-associated.

TCRdb keeps only in-frame clones here, not all; method: immunoSEQ multiplex PCR. The data show around 150,000 clones, with roughly nine tenths seen just once and under 7% held by the top ten. The length of the CDR3 is 13 residues. Trimming took 6 bases from V and 4 from J, leaving 12 bases between them. Looked up from germline, CDR1 is LNHDA and CDR2 is SQIVND (reference sequence). About this clone itself: Its antigen is unknown.

The J gene is TRBJ1-1, the V gene TRBV19; a weak D match, TRBD1 (5 bases). The source is a woman aged 25 to 39 in good health and CMV-seronegative. The specimen was PBMCs. The CDR3 loop is CASRIRGGTEAFF. The CDR3 DNA is TGTGCCAGTAGGATCCGCGGGGGCACTGAAGCTTTCTTT.